Listed below are T cell receptor beta chains from one sample, sequenced in a study of spatial heterogeneity in lung cancer. TCRdb redid the calling of the 5' RACE reads with MiXCR, one entry per CDR3 protein. The sample lists roughly 7,400 distinct CDR3 sequences, under 20% occurring once. Sequencing used lung tumor tissue, obtained at surgery. The receptor source for this set is a female donor with early-stage non-small cell lung cancer. CDR3s include the opening cysteine and the closing phenylalanine or tryptophan. The order of the fields is clone size, J gene, D gene, V gene, CDR3 DNA, CDR3 protein. D genes are given only for firm matches. Not every row has a clone size; where given, it reads once, few, many or a size class.

size: few; J: TRBJ1-1; D: TRBD1; V: TRBV30; DNA: TGTGCCTGGAGTAAGATCACAGGGGACCCTGAAGCTTTCTTT; CDR3: CAWSKITGDPEAFF
size: -; J: TRBJ2-7; D: TRBD1; V: TRBV7-2; DNA: TGTGCCAGCAGCTTTTGGACAGGGGCCTACGAGCAGTACTTC; CDR3: CASSFWTGAYEQYF
size: -; J: TRBJ2-3; D: TRBD2; V: TRBV20-1; DNA: TGCAGCCTGGGAGGGCTAGCGGGGCGCGCGACAGATACGCAGTATTTT; CDR3: CSLGGLAGRATDTQYF
size: few; J: TRBJ1-2; D: -; V: TRBV30; DNA: TGTGCCTGGAGTACGACAGTGCACTATGGCTACACCTTC; CDR3: CAWSTTVHYGYTF
size: -; J: TRBJ2-5; D: -; V: TRBV10-3; DNA: TGTGCCATCAGTCAGCTACAGGTATCCGAGACCCAGTACTTC; CDR3: CAISQLQVSETQYF
size: medium-sized; J: TRBJ2-3; D: -; V: TRBV6-6; DNA: TGTGCCAGCAGCGCGGGACAACTCACAGATACGCAGTATTTT; CDR3: CASSAGQLTDTQYF
size: medium-sized; J: TRBJ1-5; D: -; V: TRBV19; DNA: TGTGCCAGTAGAGGGCGAGGACGTCAGCCCCAGCATTTT; CDR3: CASRGRGRQPQHF
size: -; J: TRBJ2-1; D: TRBD2; V: TRBV12-3/TRBV12-4; DNA: TGTGCCAGCAGTTCCTTAGCGGGCCCCTACAATGAGCAGTTCTTC; CDR3: CASSSLAGPYNEQFF
size: medium-sized; J: TRBJ1-5; D: -; V: TRBV6-2/TRBV6-3; DNA: TGTGCCAGCAGTTACATGGGGGATCAGCCCCAGCATTTT; CDR3: CASSYMGDQPQHF
size: medium-sized; J: TRBJ1-4; D: -; V: TRBV7-2; DNA: TGTGCCAGCAGCGAGGGGAGGCGCGGGGACCTCGAAAAACTGTTTTTT; CDR3: CASSEGRRGDLEKLFF
size: few; J: TRBJ2-5; D: TRBD1; V: TRBV12-3/TRBV12-4; DNA: TGTGCCAGCAGTTCCCCCGGGACAGGGGAAGAGACCCAGTACTTC; CDR3: CASSSPGTGEETQYF
size: medium-sized; J: TRBJ1-4; D: -; V: TRBV3-1; DNA: TGTGCCAGCAGCCAAGGCGAAGCGGGGTGGAAAAAACTGTTTTTT; CDR3: CASSQGEAGWKKLFF
size: few; J: TRBJ2-2; D: -; V: TRBV12-5; DNA: TGTGCTAGTGGTTTGGGTGGGGAGCTGTTTTTT; CDR3: CASGLGGELFF
size: few; J: TRBJ1-1; D: TRBD1; V: TRBV12-3/TRBV12-4; DNA: TGTGCCAGCACTCACCTGGACAGGCCCCAGATTGGAGCTTTCTTT; CDR3: CASTHLDRPQIGAFF
size: -; J: TRBJ1-2; D: -; V: TRBV5-1; DNA: TGCGCCAGCAGCTTGGGCCCCAGTCGTACGGGCTACACCTTC; CDR3: CASSLGPSRTGYTF
size: few; J: TRBJ1-1; D: -; V: TRBV5-1; DNA: TGCGCCAGCAGCTTGGCCGAAGTGAACACTGAAGCTTTCTTT; CDR3: CASSLAEVNTEAFF
size: -; J: TRBJ1-1; D: -; V: TRBV10-2; DNA: TGCGCCAGCAGTGAATGGGGGAACACTGAAGCTTTCTTT; CDR3: CASSEWGNTEAFF
size: medium-sized; J: TRBJ1-3; D: -; V: TRBV27; DNA: TGTGCCAGCAGTTTTATTAGGGGGTCCGACATATATTTT; CDR3: CASSFIRGSDIYF
size: -; J: TRBJ2-2; D: -; V: TRBV5-1; DNA: TGCGCCAGCAGCTCGAACCCAGCTCCAGCGAACACCGGGGAGCTGTTTTTT; CDR3: CASSSNPAPANTGELFF
size: -; J: TRBJ2-5; D: TRBD1; V: TRBV30; DNA: TGTGCCTGGAGCCGACCCGGTGACAGGGGGCGGGAGACCCAGTACTTC; CDR3: CAWSRPGDRGRETQYF
size: medium-sized; J: TRBJ1-6; D: -; V: TRBV28; DNA: TGTGCCAGCTTAACTCCCGATTCACCCCTCCACTTT; CDR3: CASLTPDSPLHF
size: -; J: TRBJ1-5; D: -; V: TRBV12-3/TRBV12-4; DNA: TGTGCCAGCAGTTCTTTGATCAATAGCAATCAGCCCCAGCATTTT; CDR3: CASSSLINSNQPQHF
size: -; J: TRBJ2-6; D: TRBD1; V: TRBV9; DNA: TGTGCCAGCAGCGTAGGAACAGGGGGCTCTGGGGCCAACGTCCTGACTTTC; CDR3: CASSVGTGGSGANVLTF
size: medium-sized; J: TRBJ1-6; D: -; V: TRBV4-3; DNA: TGCGCCAGCAGCCAACCGGGAGGAAAAAATTCACCCCTCCACTTT; CDR3: CASSQPGGKNSPLHF
size: -; J: TRBJ1-2; D: -; V: TRBV20-1; DNA: TGCAGTGCTAGAGATGTATCGACGCAGTCGAGGACGTTCTATGGCTACACCTTC; CDR3: CSARDVSTQSRTFYGYTF
size: -; J: TRBJ2-4; D: -; V: TRBV5-1; DNA: TGCGCCAGCAGCTTGGCGGGCCTGGGAAACATTCAGTACTTC; CDR3: CASSLAGLGNIQYF
size: few; J: TRBJ1-4; D: -; V: TRBV29-1; DNA: TGCAGCGTTGAAGGGGCCCACGAAAAACTGTTTTTT; CDR3: CSVEGAHEKLFF
size: medium-sized; J: TRBJ2-1; D: TRBD2; V: TRBV7-3; DNA: TGTGCCAGCAGCCCCCCGGGACTAGCGGACAATGAGCAGTTCTTC; CDR3: CASSPPGLADNEQFF
size: few; J: TRBJ2-1; D: -; V: TRBV11-2; DNA: TGTGCCAGCAGCCTGCGGGACAGCTCCTACAATGAGCAGTTCTTC; CDR3: CASSLRDSSYNEQFF
size: -; J: TRBJ1-2; D: -; V: TRBV3-1; DNA: TGTGCCAGCAGCCCGGACGGCCACTATGGCTACACCTTC; CDR3: CASSPDGHYGYTF
size: medium-sized; J: TRBJ2-3; D: TRBD1; V: TRBV4-3; DNA: TGCGCCAGCAGCCAAGATCTTCCGGGACAGGGAGGCGGGCACACAGATACGCAGTATTTT; CDR3: CASSQDLPGQGGGHTDTQYF
size: -; J: TRBJ1-2; D: -; V: TRBV30; DNA: TGTGCCTGGACCACTCTAGGGGCTGGAGGCTACACCTTC; CDR3: CAWTTLGAGGYTF
size: -; J: TRBJ1-5; D: -; V: TRBV10-3; DNA: TGTGCCATCAGTGAGTCCAGGGGTGGCAATCAGCCCCAGCATTTT; CDR3: CAISESRGGNQPQHF
size: few; J: TRBJ2-3; D: -; V: TRBV2; DNA: TGTGCCAGCAGTGGAGGGACAAAAAGAAGCACAGATACGCAGTATTTT; CDR3: CASSGGTKRSTDTQYF
size: medium-sized; J: TRBJ2-1; D: -; V: TRBV7-9; DNA: TGTGCCAGCAGCCCTACACCCGCCGGACGGGGAGTCTACAATGAGCAGTTCTTC; CDR3: CASSPTPAGRGVYNEQFF
size: -; J: TRBJ1-4; D: -; V: TRBV18; DNA: TGTGCCAGCCCACCACAGCAGGGTGGTAATGAAAAACTGTTTTTT; CDR3: CASPPQQGGNEKLFF
size: few; J: TRBJ2-2; D: -; V: TRBV10-2; DNA: TGCGCCAGCAGTGAGGTGGGGTCGAACACCGGGGAGCTGTTTTTT; CDR3: CASSEVGSNTGELFF
size: medium-sized; J: TRBJ1-5; D: -; V: TRBV5-1; DNA: TGCGCCAGCAGGACGACACTCAATCAGCCCCAGCATTTT; CDR3: CASRTTLNQPQHF
size: few; J: TRBJ2-7; D: TRBD2; V: TRBV5-1; DNA: TGCGCCAGCAGCCCCCGGGGGGGGTCGACCTACGAGCAGTACTTC; CDR3: CASSPRGGSTYEQYF
size: large; J: TRBJ1-5; D: -; V: TRBV10-3; DNA: TGTGCCATCAGTGAGGCCCGCGGGGGCAATCAGCCCCAGCATTTT; CDR3: CAISEARGGNQPQHF
size: medium-sized; J: TRBJ1-2; D: TRBD1; V: TRBV30; DNA: TGTGCCTGGGCCGGGACAGCATATGGCTACACCTTC; CDR3: CAWAGTAYGYTF
size: -; J: TRBJ2-1; D: -; V: TRBV7-2; DNA: TGTGCCAGCAGCCATTACAATGAGCAGTTCTTC; CDR3: CASSHYNEQFF
size: few; J: TRBJ1-6; D: TRBD1; V: TRBV6-6; DNA: TGTGCCAGCAGTTACCGGGACAGGTCCAACTCACCCCTCCACTTT; CDR3: CASSYRDRSNSPLHF
size: -; J: TRBJ1-4; D: -; V: TRBV5-1; DNA: TGCGCCAGCAGCTTCGGCGGAAGATCTAATGAAAAACTGTTTTTT; CDR3: CASSFGGRSNEKLFF
size: -; J: TRBJ2-3; D: -; V: TRBV4-1; DNA: TGCGCCAGCAGCCAAGACAGGCCGGGAGATACGCAGTATTTT; CDR3: CASSQDRPGDTQYF
size: medium-sized; J: TRBJ2-7; D: -; V: TRBV19; DNA: TGTGCCAGTAGTATCCAGTCTAACTACGAGCAGTACTTC; CDR3: CASSIQSNYEQYF
size: medium-sized; J: TRBJ2-3; D: TRBD2; V: TRBV4-1; DNA: TGCGCCAGCAGCCCCGCTAGCGGACTTAGCACAGATACGCAGTATTTT; CDR3: CASSPASGLSTDTQYF
size: -; J: TRBJ2-5; D: TRBD2; V: TRBV11-2; DNA: TGTGCCAGCAGCTACGGACTAGCGCAGACCCAGTACTTC; CDR3: CASSYGLAQTQYF
size: few; J: TRBJ2-5; D: TRBD1; V: TRBV23-1; DNA: TGCGCCAGCAGTCGATCGAACCGGGACAGGGACATACAAGAGACCCAGTACTTC; CDR3: CASSRSNRDRDIQETQYF
size: few; J: TRBJ2-7; D: TRBD1; V: TRBV12-5; DNA: TGTGCTAGTGGCGCCCCCCGACAGGGTAATCCCGAGCAGTACTTC; CDR3: CASGAPRQGNPEQYF
size: few; J: TRBJ2-1; D: -; V: TRBV30; DNA: TGTGCCTGGAGTGGAACAGCGGGTTACAATGAGCAGTTCTTC; CDR3: CAWSGTAGYNEQFF
size: -; J: TRBJ2-3; D: -; V: TRBV11-2; DNA: TGTGCCAGCAGCTCCAGAGTACCCACAGATACGCAGTATTTT; CDR3: CASSSRVPTDTQYF
size: few; J: TRBJ1-1; D: -; V: TRBV4-3; DNA: TGCGCCAGCAGCCGAATGAGGACAGAGAACACTGAAGCTTTCTTT; CDR3: CASSRMRTENTEAFF
size: medium-sized; J: TRBJ1-6; D: TRBD1; V: TRBV18; DNA: TGTGCCAGCTCACCTACCGGGACAGGGGATTCACCCCTCCACTTT; CDR3: CASSPTGTGDSPLHF
size: few; J: TRBJ2-1; D: -; V: TRBV20-1; DNA: TGCAGTGCTGGCAGGCCTGAGCAGTTCTTC; CDR3: CSAGRPEQFF
size: medium-sized; J: TRBJ1-6; D: -; V: TRBV28; DNA: TGTGCCACCGGAGGGACGGCTCCTTCACCCCTCCACTTT; CDR3: CATGGTAPSPLHF
size: medium-sized; J: TRBJ1-1; D: TRBD1; V: TRBV6-5; DNA: TGTGCCAGCAGGCCCGGGGGACAGGGGACTGAAGCTTTCTTT; CDR3: CASRPGGQGTEAFF